These 3 T cell receptor beta chains were all obtained from the same sample, sequenced in a study of T cells expressing NK-cell markers. With the 5' RACE reads reprocessed, TCRdb shows one record per CDR3 protein and no DNA. This sample's table has about 450,000 distinct CDR3 sequences. The sequenced sample was blood T cells: a sorted CD56 or NKG2C T cell subset, CD4+ or CD8+ T cells, or bulk PBMC T cells (not recorded which). The receptors shown here come from a woman between 18 and 75 years old in good health.

This chain uses TRBV5-6 with TRBJ1-1; without DNA, the TCRdb call of TRBD1 cannot be checked. Germline V lookup: CDR1 SGHDT, CDR2 YYEEEE. CDR3 length equals 14 residues. This chain's CDR3 is CASSPRTGSAEAFF.

Here the CDR3 reads CASSYVQDQETQYF. The gene calls are TRBV6-5 and TRBJ2-5. The CDR3 is 14 residues long. Germline values: CDR1 MNHEY, CDR2 SVGAGI.

J is TRBJ2-5 and V is TRBV12-3 or TRBV12-4; lacking DNA, the TRBD2 call made by TCRdb goes unchecked. The CDR3 runs 15 residues. CDR3 amino acids: CASSYPGTSKETQYF.